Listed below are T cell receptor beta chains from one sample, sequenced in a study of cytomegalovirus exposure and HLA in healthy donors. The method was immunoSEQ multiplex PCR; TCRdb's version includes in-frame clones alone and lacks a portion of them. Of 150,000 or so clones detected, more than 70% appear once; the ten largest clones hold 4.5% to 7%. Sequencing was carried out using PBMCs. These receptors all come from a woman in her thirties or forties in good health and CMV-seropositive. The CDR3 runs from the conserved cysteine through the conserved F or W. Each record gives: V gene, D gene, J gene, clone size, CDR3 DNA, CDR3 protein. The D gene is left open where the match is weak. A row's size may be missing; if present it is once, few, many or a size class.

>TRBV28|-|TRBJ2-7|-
TGTGCCAGCACCCCCCAGGGCCTCCCCTACGAGCAGTACTTC
CASTPQGLPYEQYF
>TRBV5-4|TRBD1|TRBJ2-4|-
TGTGCCAGCAGCTTGGGAGACAGGGATCTTGGCATTCAGTACTTC
CASSLGDRDLGIQYF
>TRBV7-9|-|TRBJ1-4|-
TGTGCCAGCAGCTTGGGGAGCACTAATGAAAAACTGTTTTTT
CASSLGSTNEKLFF
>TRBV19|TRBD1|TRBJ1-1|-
TGTGCCAGTAGACAAAGGACAGGGGGTGGCACTGAAGCTTTCTTT
CASRQRTGGGTEAFF
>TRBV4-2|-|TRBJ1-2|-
TGTGCCAGCAGCCAAGATTGGGGGGATGGCTACACCTTC
CASSQDWGDGYTF
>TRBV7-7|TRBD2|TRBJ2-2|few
TGTGCTAGCAGCCGTCGGACTAGCCTAAACACCGGGGAGCTGTTTTTT
CASSRRTSLNTGELFF
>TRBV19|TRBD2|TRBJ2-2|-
TGTGCCAGTAGCCCTCAGCGGGAGGGCACCGGGGAGCTGTTTTTT
CASSPQREGTGELFF
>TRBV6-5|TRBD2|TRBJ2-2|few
TGTGCCAGCAGTTACAGGGCGGGGGGTGGCACCGGGGAGCTGTTTTTT
CASSYRAGGGTGELFF
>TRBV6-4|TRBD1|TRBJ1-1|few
TGTGCCAGCAGTGATAGGACAGGGGGCACTGAAGCTTTCTTT
CASSDRTGGTEAFF
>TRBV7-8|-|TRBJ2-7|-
TGTGCCAGCAGCTTATCAGACACCTCCTACGAGCAGTACTTC
CASSLSDTSYEQYF
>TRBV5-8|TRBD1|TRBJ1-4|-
TGTGCCAGCAGCCCTGGGACAGGGGCTGAAAAACTGTTTTTT
CASSPGTGAEKLFF
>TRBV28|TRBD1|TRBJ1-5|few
TGTGCCAGCAGTCCGGAGGACAGGTGGGGCGATCAGCCCCAGCATTTT
CASSPEDRWGDQPQHF
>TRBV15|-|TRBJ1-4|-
TGTGCCACCAGCAGAGTAGGCAGGGATGAAAAACTGTTTTTT
CATSRVGRDEKLFF
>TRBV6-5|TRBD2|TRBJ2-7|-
TGTGCCAGCAGTCCGGGACTAGCGGGAGTCTACGAGCAGTACTTC
CASSPGLAGVYEQYF
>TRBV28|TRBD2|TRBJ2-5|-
TGTGCCAGTCGACTAGCGGGAGCAGGAGAGACCCAGTACTTC
CASRLAGAGETQYF
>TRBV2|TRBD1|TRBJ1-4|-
TGTGCCAGCAGTCGACAGGGTTCAAGTAATGAAAAACTGTTTTTT
CASSRQGSSNEKLFF
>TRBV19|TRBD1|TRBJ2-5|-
TGTGCCAGTAGTCCTGGGACAGGCCTCCAAGAGACCCAGTACTTC
CASSPGTGLQETQYF
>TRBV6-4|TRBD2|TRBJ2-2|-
TGTGCCAGCAGTGACGAGTCTAGCGGGAACACCGGGGAGCTGTTTTTT
CASSDESSGNTGELFF